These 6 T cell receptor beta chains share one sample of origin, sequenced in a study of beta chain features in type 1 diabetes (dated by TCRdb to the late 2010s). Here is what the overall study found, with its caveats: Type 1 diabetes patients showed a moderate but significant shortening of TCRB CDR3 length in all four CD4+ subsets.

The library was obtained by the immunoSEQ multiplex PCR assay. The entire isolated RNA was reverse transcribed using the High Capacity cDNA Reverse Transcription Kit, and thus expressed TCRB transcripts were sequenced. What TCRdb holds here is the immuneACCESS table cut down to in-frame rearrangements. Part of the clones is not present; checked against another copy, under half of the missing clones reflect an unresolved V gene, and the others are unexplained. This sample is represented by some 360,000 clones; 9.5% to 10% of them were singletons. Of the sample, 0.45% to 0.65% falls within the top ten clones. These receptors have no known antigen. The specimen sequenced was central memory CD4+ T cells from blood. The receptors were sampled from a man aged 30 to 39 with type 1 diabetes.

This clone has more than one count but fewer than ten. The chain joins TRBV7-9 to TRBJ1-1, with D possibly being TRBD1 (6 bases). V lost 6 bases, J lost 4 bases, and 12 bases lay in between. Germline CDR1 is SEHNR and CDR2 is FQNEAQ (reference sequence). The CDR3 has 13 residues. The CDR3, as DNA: TGTGCCAGCAGGGTTGGGGGGCGCACTGAAGCTTTCTTT. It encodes CASRVGGRTEAFF.

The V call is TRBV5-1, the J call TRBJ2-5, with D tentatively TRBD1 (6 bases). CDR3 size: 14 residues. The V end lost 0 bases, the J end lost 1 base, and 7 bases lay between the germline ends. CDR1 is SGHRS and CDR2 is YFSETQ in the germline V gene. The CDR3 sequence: CASSLVTGQETQYF. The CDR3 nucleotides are TGCGCCAGCAGCTTGGTGACAGGCCAAGAGACCCAGTACTTC. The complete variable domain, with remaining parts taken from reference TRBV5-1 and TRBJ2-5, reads KAGVTQTPRYLIKTRGQQVTLSCSPISGHRSVSWYQQTPGQGLQFLFEYFSETQRNKGNFPGRFSGRQFSNSRSEMNVSTLELGDSALYLCASSLVTGQETQYFGPGTRLLVL.

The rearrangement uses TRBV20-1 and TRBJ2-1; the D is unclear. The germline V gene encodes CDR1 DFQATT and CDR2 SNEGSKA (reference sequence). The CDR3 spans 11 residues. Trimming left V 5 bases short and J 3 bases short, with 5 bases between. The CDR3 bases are TGCAGTGCTGGCCTCTACAATGAGCAGTTCTTC. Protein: CSAGLYNEQFF.

CDR3 loop: CATSRDPGETQYF. CDR3 DNA: TGTGCCACCAGCAGAGATCCAGGAGAGACCCAGTACTTC. This sequence joins TRBV15 and TRBJ2-5; D is undetermined. The V and J ends lost 0 bases and 4 bases respectively, with 6 bases between them. This CDR3 comprises 13 residues. Germline assignment: CDR1 LNHNV and CDR2 YYDKDF (reference sequence). Full variable domain (rest looked up from reference TRBV15 and TRBJ2-5): DAMVIQNPRYQVTQFGKPVTLSCSQTLNHNVMYWYQQKSSQAPKLLFHYYDKDFNNEADTPDNFQSRRPNTSFCFLDIRSPGLGDTAMYLCATSRDPGETQYFGPGTRLLVL.

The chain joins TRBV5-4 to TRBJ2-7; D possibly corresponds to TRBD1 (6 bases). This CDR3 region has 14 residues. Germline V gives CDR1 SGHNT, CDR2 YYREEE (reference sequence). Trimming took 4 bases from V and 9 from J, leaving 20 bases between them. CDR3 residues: CASSLDSGWGGQYF. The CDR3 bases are TGTGCCAGCAGCCTGGACAGCGGATGGGGTGGGCAGTACTTC.

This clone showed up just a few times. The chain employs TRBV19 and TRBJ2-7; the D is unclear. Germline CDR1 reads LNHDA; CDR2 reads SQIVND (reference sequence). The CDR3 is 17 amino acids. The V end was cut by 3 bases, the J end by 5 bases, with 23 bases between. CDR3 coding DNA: TGTGCCAGTAGTATCACCTACGGGTCGAGCGCTTGGGACGAGCAGTACTTC. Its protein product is CASSITYGSSAWDEQYF.